This TCR beta chain was identified during a study of T-cell reconstitution after alpha-beta-depleted transplantation in children. This CDR3 comprises 15 residues. From germline, CDR1 is DFQATT and CDR2 SNEGSKA (reference sequence). The ends were cut back, 0 bases at V and 2 bases at J, with 13 bases in the middle. This clonotype was detected many times. Researchers prepared the TCRbeta library using unique molecular identifiers, the study reports. Each CDR3 protein is one row after TCRdb ran MiXCR on the PCR reads. The repertoire consists of around 120,000 distinct CDR3 sequences, with more than 20% occurring once and the leading ten covering over 9.5%.

This clonotype originated in a male patient between 2 and 10 years old who had a stem cell transplant for chronic granulomatous disease, so the T cells may come from the graft donor. This chain connects TRBV20-1 to TRBJ1-2, with D unresolved. The sample was PBMCs, mostly from graft donor cells, taken 180 days after TCRalphabeta/CD19-depleted stem cell transplant. The CDR3 sequence is CSARDLMTGNYGYTF. CDR3 coding DNA: TGCAGTGCTAGAGATTTGATGACCGGCAACTATGGCTACACCTTC.